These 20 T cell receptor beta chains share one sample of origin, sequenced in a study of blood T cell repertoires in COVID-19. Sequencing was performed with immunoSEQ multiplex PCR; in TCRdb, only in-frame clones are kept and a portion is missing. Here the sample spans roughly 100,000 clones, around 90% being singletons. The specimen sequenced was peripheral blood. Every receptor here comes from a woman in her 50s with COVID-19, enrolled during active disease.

The CDR3 region is CASSEDFQAGNTIYF. The CDR3 DNA is TGTGCCAGCAGTGAGGACTTCCAAGCTGGAAACACCATATATTTT. The V call is TRBV2, the J call TRBJ1-3; D ambiguous. This CDR3 has 15 amino acids. V shed 3 bases and J shed 2 bases, with 11 bases lying between them. Germline CDR1 SNHLY, CDR2 FYNNEI.

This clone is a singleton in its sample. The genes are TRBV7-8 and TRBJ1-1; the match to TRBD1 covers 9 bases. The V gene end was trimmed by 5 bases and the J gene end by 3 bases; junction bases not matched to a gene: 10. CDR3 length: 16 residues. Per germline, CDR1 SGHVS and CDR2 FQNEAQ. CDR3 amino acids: CASSPGTGFMYTEAFF. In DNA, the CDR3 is TGTGCCAGCAGCCCCGGGACAGGGTTTATGTACACTGAAGCTTTCTTT.

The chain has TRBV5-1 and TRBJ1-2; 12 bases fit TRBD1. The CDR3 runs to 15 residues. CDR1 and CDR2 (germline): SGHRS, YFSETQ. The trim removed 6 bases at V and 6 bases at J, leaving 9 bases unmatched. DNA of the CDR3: TGCGCCAGCAAGGGGACAGGGGGCAGTAAAGATGGCTACACCTTC. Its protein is CASKGTGGSKDGYTF.

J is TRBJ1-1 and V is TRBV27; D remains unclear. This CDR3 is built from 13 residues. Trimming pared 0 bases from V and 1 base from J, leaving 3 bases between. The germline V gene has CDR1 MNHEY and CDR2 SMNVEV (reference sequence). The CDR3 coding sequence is TGTGCCAGCAGTTTATCGGCGAACACTGAAGCTTTCTTT. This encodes CASSLSANTEAFF.

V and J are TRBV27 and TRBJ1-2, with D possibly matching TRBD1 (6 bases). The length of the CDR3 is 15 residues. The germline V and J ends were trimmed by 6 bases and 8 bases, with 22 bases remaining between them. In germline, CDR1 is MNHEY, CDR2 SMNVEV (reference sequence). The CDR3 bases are TGTGCCAGCAGAACTAGAACCACAGGGTCTTGGGGCTACACCTTC. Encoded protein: CASRTRTTGSWGYTF.

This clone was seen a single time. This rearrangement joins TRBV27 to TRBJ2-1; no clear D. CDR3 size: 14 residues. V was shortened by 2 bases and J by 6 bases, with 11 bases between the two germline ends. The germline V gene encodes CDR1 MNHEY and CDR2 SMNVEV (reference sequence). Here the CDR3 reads CASSLGPGINEQFF. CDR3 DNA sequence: TGTGCCAGCAGTTTAGGTCCAGGAATCAATGAGCAGTTCTTC.

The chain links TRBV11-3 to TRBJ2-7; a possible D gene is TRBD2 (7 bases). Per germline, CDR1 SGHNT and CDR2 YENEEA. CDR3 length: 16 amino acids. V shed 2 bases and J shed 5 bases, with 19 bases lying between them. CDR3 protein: CASSLRGGWGGDEQYF. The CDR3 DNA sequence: TGTGCCAGCAGCTTAAGGGGAGGCTGGGGGGGCGACGAGCAGTACTTC. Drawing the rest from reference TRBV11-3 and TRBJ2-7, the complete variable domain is EAGVVQSPRYKIIEKKQPVAFWCNPISGHNTLYWYLQNLGQGPELLIRYENEEAVDDSQLPKDRFSAERLKGVDSTLKIQPAELGDSAVYLCASSLRGGWGGDEQYFGPGTRLTVT.

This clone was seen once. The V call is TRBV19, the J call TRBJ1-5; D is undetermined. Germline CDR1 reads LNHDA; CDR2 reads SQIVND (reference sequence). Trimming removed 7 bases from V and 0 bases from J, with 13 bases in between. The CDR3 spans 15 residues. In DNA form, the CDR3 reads TGTGCCAGTACCATCGAGGCAGTTAGCAATCAGCCCCAGCATTTT. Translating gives CASTIEAVSNQPQHF. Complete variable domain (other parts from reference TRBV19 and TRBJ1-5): DGGITQSPKYLFRKEGQNVTLSCEQNLNHDAMYWYRQDPGQGLRLIYYSQIVNDFQKGDIAEGYSVSREKKESFPLTVTSAQKNPTAFYLCASTIEAVSNQPQHFGDGTRLSIL.

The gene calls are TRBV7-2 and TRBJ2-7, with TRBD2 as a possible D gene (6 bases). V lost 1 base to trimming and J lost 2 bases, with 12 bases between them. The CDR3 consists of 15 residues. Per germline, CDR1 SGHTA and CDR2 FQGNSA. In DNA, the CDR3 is TGTGCCAGCAGCTTAGAAGGCAGGGAGGCCTACGAGCAGTACTTC. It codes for CASSLEGREAYEQYF.

In DNA, the CDR3 is TGTGCCAGCAGCTCAGGAGGGGTGGATACGCAGTATTTT. Protein product: CASSSGGVDTQYF. V gene TRBV7-2 combines with J gene TRBJ2-3; a weak D match, TRBD2 (6 bases). The ends were cut back, 4 bases at V and 6 bases at J, with 11 bases in the middle. This CDR3 is built from 13 residues. CDR1 is SGHTA, CDR2 FQGNSA, per germline.

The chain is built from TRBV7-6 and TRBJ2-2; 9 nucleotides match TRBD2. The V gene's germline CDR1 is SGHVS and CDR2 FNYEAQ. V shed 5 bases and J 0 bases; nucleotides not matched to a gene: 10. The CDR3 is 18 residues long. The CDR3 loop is CASSQNSGGNANTGELFF. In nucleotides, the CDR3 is TGTGCCAGCAGCCAGAATAGCGGGGGAAACGCGAACACCGGGGAGCTGTTTTTT.

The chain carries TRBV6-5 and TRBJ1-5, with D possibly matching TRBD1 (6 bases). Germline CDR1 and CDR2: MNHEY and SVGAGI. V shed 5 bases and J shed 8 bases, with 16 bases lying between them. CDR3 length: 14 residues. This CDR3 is CASSRAGRGEPQHF. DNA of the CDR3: TGTGCCAGCAGTCGCGCGGGGAGGGGGGAGCCCCAGCATTTT.

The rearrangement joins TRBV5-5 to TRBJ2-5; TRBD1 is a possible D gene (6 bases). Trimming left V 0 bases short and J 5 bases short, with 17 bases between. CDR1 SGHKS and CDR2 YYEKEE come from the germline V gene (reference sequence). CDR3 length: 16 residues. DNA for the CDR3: TGTGCCAGCAGCTTGGCAACAGGGAATGGTCTTGAGACCCAGTACTTC. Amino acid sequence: CASSLATGNGLETQYF.

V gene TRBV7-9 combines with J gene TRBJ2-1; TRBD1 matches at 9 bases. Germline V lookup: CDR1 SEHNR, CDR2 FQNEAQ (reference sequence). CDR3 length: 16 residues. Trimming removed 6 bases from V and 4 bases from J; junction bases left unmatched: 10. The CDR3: CASSWRQGEAYNEQFF. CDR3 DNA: TGTGCCAGCAGTTGGAGACAGGGGGAAGCATACAATGAGCAGTTCTTC.

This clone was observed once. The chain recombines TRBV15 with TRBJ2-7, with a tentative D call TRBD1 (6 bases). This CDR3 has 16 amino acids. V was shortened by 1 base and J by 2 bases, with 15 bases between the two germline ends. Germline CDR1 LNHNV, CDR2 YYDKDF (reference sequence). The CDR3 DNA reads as TGTGCCACCAGCAGAGGGGGGCACAGGGATGCCTACGAGCAGTACGTC. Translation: CATSRGGHRDAYEQYV.

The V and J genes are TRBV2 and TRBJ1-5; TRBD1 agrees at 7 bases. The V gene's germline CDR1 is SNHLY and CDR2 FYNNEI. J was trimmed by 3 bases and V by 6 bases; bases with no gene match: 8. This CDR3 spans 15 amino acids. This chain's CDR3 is CASRGRQGNNQPQHF. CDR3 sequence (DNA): TGTGCCAGCAGGGGGCGACAGGGAAACAATCAGCCCCAGCATTTT.

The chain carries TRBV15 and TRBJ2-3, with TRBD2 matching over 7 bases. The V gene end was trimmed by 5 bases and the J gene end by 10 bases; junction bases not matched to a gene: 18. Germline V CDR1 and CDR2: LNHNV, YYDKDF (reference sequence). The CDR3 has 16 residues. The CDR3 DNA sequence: TGTGCCACCAGCTGGGGGGGGAGATTTACTCCTTTTTCGCAGTATTTT. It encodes CATSWGGRFTPFSQYF.

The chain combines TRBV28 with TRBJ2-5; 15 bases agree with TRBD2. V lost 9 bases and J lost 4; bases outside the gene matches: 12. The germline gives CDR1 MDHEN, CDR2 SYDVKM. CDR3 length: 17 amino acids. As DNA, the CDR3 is TGTGCCAGTACTCCCGGGACTAGCGGGGGGTTGGGAGAGACCCAGTACTTC. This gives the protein CASTPGTSGGLGETQYF.

The CDR3 region has the DNA TGTGCCTATGGAGGGGAAGCGTCCTACAATGAGCAGTTCTTC. Translation gives CAYGGEASYNEQFF. The chain recombines TRBV30 with TRBJ2-1, with D possibly being TRBD2 (6 bases). Germline CDR1 is GTSNPN and CDR2 is SVGIG (reference sequence). The V end lost 7 bases, the J end lost 1 base, and 14 bases lay between the germline ends. This CDR3 region has 14 residues.

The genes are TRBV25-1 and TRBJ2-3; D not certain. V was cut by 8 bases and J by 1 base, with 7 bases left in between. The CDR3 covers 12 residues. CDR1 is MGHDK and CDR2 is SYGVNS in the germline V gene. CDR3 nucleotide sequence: TGTGCCAGCGCGCAGGGCACAGATACGCAGTATTTT. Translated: CASAQGTDTQYF.